This entry lists 13 T cell receptor beta chains sequenced from one sample in a study of T cell responses to AZD1222 COVID-19 vaccine. Assay used: immunoSEQ multiplex PCR; TCRdb lists only in-frame clones, some missing. Of some 61,000 clones detected, roughly 84% appear once; the ten largest clones hold roughly a sixth. Specimen: peripheral blood, collected on day 0 of AZD1222 vaccination. The receptors here all came from an adult in good health.

This clone has just one count. This chain uses TRBV6-1 with TRBJ1-2; D is perhaps TRBD1 (6 bases). The germline gives CDR1 MNHNS, CDR2 SASEGT. V was trimmed by 0 bases and J by 4 bases, leaving 6 bases between them. This CDR3 spans 13 amino acids. The CDR3 is CASSEAGGYGYTF. CDR3 bases: TGTGCCAGCAGTGAAGCAGGGGGCTATGGCTACACCTTC.

The chain recombines TRBV28 with TRBJ1-5; the D gene is possibly TRBD1 (6 bases). The V end lost 5 bases, the J end lost 2 bases, and 10 bases lay between the germline ends. The CDR3 is 14 amino acids. Germline V gene sequence: CDR1 MDHEN, CDR2 SYDVKM. CDR3 region: CASSPDRGNQPQHF. CDR3 coding DNA: TGTGCCAGCAGTCCGGACAGAGGCAATCAGCCCCAGCATTTT.

This chain uses TRBV3-1 (or the pseudogene TRBV3-2) with TRBJ1-5; TRBD1 agrees at 9 bases. The CDR3 runs 20 residues. V shed 2 bases, J shed 4 bases, and the junction held 18 bases outside the gene matches. Germline V CDR1 and CDR2: LGHDT, YNNKEL (reference sequence). CDR3 DNA: TGTGCCAGCAGCCAACATCCCCCGGGACAGGGCTTCTACGCTAATCAGCCCCAGCATTTT. Protein product: CASSQHPPGQGFYANQPQHF.

The V call is TRBV6-2 or TRBV6-3, the J call TRBJ2-2, with D possibly matching TRBD2 (5 bases). The CDR3 totals 13 residues. V was cut by 2 bases and J by 4 bases, with 5 bases left in between. Germline V gene lookup returns CDR1 MNHEY and CDR2 SVGEGT. The CDR3 sequence is CASSYSGTGELFF. CDR3 coding DNA: TGTGCCAGCAGTTACAGCGGCACCGGGGAGCTGTTTTTT.

This chain connects TRBV30 to TRBJ1-6; D gene uncertain. This CDR3 is 18 amino acids long. Germline V gene data show CDR1 as GTSNPN and CDR2 as SVGIG (reference sequence). Trimming removed 0 bases from V and 0 bases from J, with 15 bases in between. The CDR3 region is CAWSVLQQPGSYNSPLHF. DNA for the CDR3: TGTGCCTGGAGTGTACTTCAGCAGCCGGGCTCCTATAATTCACCCCTCCACTTT.

The chain combines TRBV19 with TRBJ2-5; maybe TRBD2 (5 bases). The V end lost 1 base, the J end lost 3 bases, and 9 bases lay between the germline ends. The CDR3 totals 14 residues. Germline values: CDR1 LNHDA, CDR2 SQIVND (reference sequence). The CDR3 is CASSIALAEETQYF. CDR3 sequence (DNA): TGTGCCAGTAGTATAGCCCTAGCAGAAGAGACCCAGTACTTC.

The chain is built from TRBV11-1 and TRBJ2-3; 7 bases agree with TRBD2. The CDR3 loop spans 16 amino acids. V dropped 1 base and J dropped 2; count of bases not matched to a gene: 6. Germline loops: CDR1 SGHAT, CDR2 FQDESV (reference sequence). The DNA for the CDR3 is TGTGCCAGCAGCTTAGGATATGCGGGAGCCACAGATACGCAGTATTTT. Amino acids: CASSLGYAGATDTQYF. Looking up the rest from reference TRBV11-1 and TRBJ2-3 gives the full variable domain: EAEVAQSPRYKITEKSQAVAFWCDPISGHATLYWYRQILGQGPELLVQFQDESVVDDSQLPKDRFSAERLKGVDSTLKIQPAELGDSAMYLCASSLGYAGATDTQYFGPGTRLTVL.

CDR3 amino acids: CASSSGRGQRTQYF. CDR3 nucleotides: TGTGCCAGCAGCTCCGGACGGGGCCAGCGGACCCAGTACTTC. J is TRBJ2-5 and V is TRBV7-9; D tentatively fits TRBD1 or TRBD2 (5 bases each). CDR1 is SEHNR, CDR2 FQNEAQ, per germline (reference sequence). The CDR3 runs 14 residues. V was trimmed by 4 bases and J by 7 bases, leaving 16 bases between them.

Details on this clone: An end of the junction differs from the germline gene, which may be a read error. The J gene is TRBJ1-4, the V gene TRBV7-9, with D tentatively TRBD1 (5 bases). The CDR3 totals 15 residues. Germline CDR1 is SEHNR and CDR2 is FQNEAQ (reference sequence). The CDR3 loop is CASTLRGAANEKLFF. In DNA form, the CDR3 reads TGTGCCAGCACCTTACGGGGCGCAGCTAATGAAAAACTGTTTTTT.

This chain connects TRBV10-3 to TRBJ2-7; D may match TRBD1 or TRBD2 (5 bases each). The CDR3 runs to 12 residues. Germline CDR1 and CDR2: ENHRY and SYGVKD. The ends were cut back, 3 bases at V and 5 bases at J, with 8 bases in the middle. CDR3 sequence reads: CAISEPGHEQYF. Here the CDR3 DNA reads TGTGCCATCAGTGAACCGGGGCACGAGCAGTACTTC.

The chain employs TRBV2 and TRBJ2-6; 7 bases agree with TRBD1. Germline V gene lookup returns CDR1 SNHLY and CDR2 FYNNEI. The CDR3 covers 15 residues. V gave up 5 bases and J gave up 2 bases; unmatched junction bases: 3. In DNA form, the CDR3 reads TGTGCCAGCAGTCCCGGACAGGCTGGGGCCAACGTCCTGACTTTC. It yields the protein CASSPGQAGANVLTF.

The genes are TRBV9 and TRBJ1-2; D is unclear. CDR1 SGDLS and CDR2 YYNGEE come from the germline V gene. This CDR3 has 14 amino acids. Trimming shortened V by 4 bases and J by 6 bases, and 16 bases separated the two germline ends. Here the CDR3 reads CASSPELSPNGYTF. In DNA form, the CDR3 reads TGTGCCAGCAGCCCCGAGCTGAGTCCTAATGGCTACACCTTC.

The chain is built from TRBV11-3 and TRBJ1-1, with 7 bases that match TRBD1. V shed 5 bases, J shed 3 bases, and the junction held 3 bases outside the gene matches. The germline V gene has CDR1 SGHNT and CDR2 YENEEA. The CDR3 is 13 residues long. CDR3 protein: CASSDDRDTEAFF. As DNA, the CDR3 is TGTGCCAGCAGCGATGACAGGGACACTGAAGCTTTCTTT. The whole variable domain, filled in from reference TRBV11-3 and TRBJ1-1, reads EAGVVQSPRYKIIEKKQPVAFWCNPISGHNTLYWYLQNLGQGPELLIRYENEEAVDDSQLPKDRFSAERLKGVDSTLKIQPAELGDSAVYLCASSDDRDTEAFFGQGTRLTVV.